The T cell receptor (beta chain) under discussion was sequenced for a study of blood T cell repertoires in COVID-19. About the research overall: The United States, Italy and Spain were the sources of the acute and convalescent COVID-19 samples.

Original analysis: Reference gene primers were amplified, and this amplification served to estimate nucleated cell counts. Sequenced by immunoSEQ multiplex PCR; TCRdb stores in-frame clones only, minus some. V and J calls and clone size are those listed in that table; D and trimming were worked out from the DNA. Of 200,000 to 300,000 clones detected, roughly 90% appear once; the ten largest clones hold over 4%. This clonotype was sampled from a man aged 60 to 75 who had recovered from COVID-19. The sample taken for sequencing was peripheral blood.

CDR3 sequence (DNA): TGTGCCAGCAGCGCACGGTATTGGGACAGCGAAAACTTTAGCTCCTATAATTCACCCCTCCACTTT. This sequence encodes CASSARYWDSENFSSYNSPLHF. The chain combines TRBV21-1 with TRBJ1-6; the table names TRBD1, a call not compared with the DNA. TRBV21-1 is assigned pseudogene status. The CDR3 sequence is 22 residues long.